A selection of T cell receptor beta chains follows, all from one sample in a study of T-cell reconstitution after alpha-beta-depleted transplantation in children. Each CDR3 protein is one row after TCRdb ran MiXCR on the PCR reads. The table lists 670,000 or so distinct CDR3 sequences, approximately 14% of them singletons. Here the sequenced sample was PBMCs, taken before TCRalphabeta/CD19-depleted stem cell transplant. Receptors were obtained from a girl aged 2 to 9 with congenital amegakaryocytic thrombocytopenia, due to receive a stem cell transplant. Both conserved end residues are part of each CDR3. D genes are given only for firm matches. Only some rows state a clone size, as once, few, many or a class for expanded clones.

TRBV10-2	16	TRBD2	TRBJ2-1	many	TGCGCCAGCAGGGAAGGACTAGCGGGAATCTACAATGAGCAGTTCTTC	CASREGLAGIYNEQFF
TRBV29-1	13	TRBD1	TRBJ2-7	many	TGCAGCGCCCACAAGGACAGGGGAAGCGAGCAGTACTTC	CSAHKDRGSEQYF
TRBV12-3/TRBV12-4	17	TRBD2	TRBJ2-4	NA	TGTGCCAGCAGTAGGTACAGCGGGAGTTATGACAAAAACATTCAGTACTTC	CASSRYSGSYDKNIQYF
TRBV5-1	15	NA	TRBJ2-5	NA	TGCGCCACCACTGGATCCCGGGACGGGGTAGAGACCCAGTACTTC	CATTGSRDGVETQYF
TRBV7-2	14	NA	TRBJ2-3	NA	TGTGCCAGCAGCACTGGAGGGAGCACAGATACGCAGTATTTT	CASSTGGSTDTQYF
TRBV28	14	TRBD1	TRBJ2-7	few	TGTGCCAGCAGTTTATCAGGGACAGGGGGAGAGCAGTACTTC	CASSLSGTGGEQYF
TRBV5-1	17	TRBD2	TRBJ2-5	NA	TGCGCCAGCAGCTGGTCCCGTTCACTAGCGGGGGGCAGGGTGGAGTACTTC	CASSWSRSLAGGRVEYF
TRBV29-1	13	NA	TRBJ2-5	few	TGCAGCGTTGAAGTTTCGGGGACGGAGACCCAGTACTTC	CSVEVSGTETQYF
TRBV6-5	14	NA	TRBJ2-7	many	TGTGCCAGCAGTACCTCAACTAGTCCATTCGAGCAGTACTTC	CASSTSTSPFEQYF
TRBV4-1	16	NA	TRBJ1-4	NA	TGCGCCAGCAGCGAAGGGTCGGCAACAACTAATGAAAAACTGTTTTTT	CASSEGSATTNEKLFF
TRBV29-1	15	NA	TRBJ2-3	NA	TGCAGCGGGTATCGGGCTAGCGAGCTCACAGATACGCAGTATTTT	CSGYRASELTDTQYF
TRBV7-2	14	NA	TRBJ1-4	many	TGTGCCAGCAGCCGAGCAGGTGGAAACGAAAAACTGTTTTTT	CASSRAGGNEKLFF
TRBV14	16	TRBD1	TRBJ2-3	few	TGTGCCAGCAGCCGGCGACCGGGACAGCTAACAGATACGCAGTATTTT	CASSRRPGQLTDTQYF
TRBV11-1	18	NA	TRBJ1-1	NA	TGTGCCAGCAGCTTAGTCATAACAATGACAGAAAGGAACACTGAAGCTTTCTTT	CASSLVITMTERNTEAFF
TRBV20-1	15	TRBD2	TRBJ2-1	many	TGCAGTGCTAGGCCCTTGATGGCGGGAGGTAGTGAGCAGTTCTTC	CSARPLMAGGSEQFF
TRBV11-1	20	NA	TRBJ2-3	many	TGTGCCAGCAGCTTAGCTCCGGGACGGAGGACTGGGTCCCCTACAGATACGCAGTATTTT	CASSLAPGRRTGSPTDTQYF
TRBV6-1	14	NA	TRBJ2-1	few	TGTGCCAGCAGTGAAGGATTACTAGGGAATGAGCAGTTCTTC	CASSEGLLGNEQFF
TRBV20-1	14	NA	TRBJ1-1	many	TGCAGTGCTAGAGATCCCGTTGGGGGCACTGAAGCTTTCTTT	CSARDPVGGTEAFF